The present T cell receptor beta chain was sequenced within a study of cytomegalovirus exposure and HLA in healthy donors. Points from the study as a whole: Later analysis revealed greater clonal expansion in HLA-associated TCR beta chains than in equally common others.

V was pared by 5 bases and J by 8 bases, with 13 bases between. The CDR3 is 13 amino acids. CDR1 is SGHTA and CDR2 is FQGNSA in the germline V gene. PCR involved 60 Vbeta and 13 Jbeta primers. Libraries were prepared by immunoSEQ multiplex PCR; TCRdb keeps only in-frame clonotypes and omits some of them. Here the sample spans some 150,000 clones, approximately 78% being singletons. Turning to this clone: No antigen is known for it.

The sequenced sample was PBMCs. This rearrangement joins TRBV7-2 to TRBJ1-3, with D possibly matching TRBD1 (5 bases). This receptor was obtained from a woman in her twenties or thirties in good health and CMV-seropositive. CDR3: CASSGVWGDTIYF. The DNA of the CDR3 is TGTGCCAGCAGCGGCGTTTGGGGGGACACCATATATTTT.